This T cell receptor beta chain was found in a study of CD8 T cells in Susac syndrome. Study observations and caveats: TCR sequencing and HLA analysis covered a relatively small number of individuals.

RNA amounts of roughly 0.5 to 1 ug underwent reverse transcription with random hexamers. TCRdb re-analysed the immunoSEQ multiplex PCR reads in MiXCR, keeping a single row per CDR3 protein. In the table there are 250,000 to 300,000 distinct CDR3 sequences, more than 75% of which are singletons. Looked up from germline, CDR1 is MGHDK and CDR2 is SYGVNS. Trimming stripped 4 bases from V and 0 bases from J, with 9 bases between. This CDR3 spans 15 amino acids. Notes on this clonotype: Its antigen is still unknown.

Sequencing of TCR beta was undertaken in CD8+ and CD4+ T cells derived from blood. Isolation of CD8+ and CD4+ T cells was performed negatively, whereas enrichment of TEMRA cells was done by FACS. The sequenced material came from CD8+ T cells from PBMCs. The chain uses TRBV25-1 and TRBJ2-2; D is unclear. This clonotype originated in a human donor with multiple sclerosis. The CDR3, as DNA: TGTGCCAGCAGTGGCCGACGGTCGAACACCGGGGAGCTGTTTTTT. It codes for CASSGRRSNTGELFF. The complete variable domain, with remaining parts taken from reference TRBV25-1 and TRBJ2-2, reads EADIYQTPRYLVIGTGKKITLECSQTMGHDKMYWYQQDPGMELHLIHYSYGVNSTEKGDLSSESTVSRIRTEHFPLTLESARPSHTSQYLCASSGRRSNTGELFFGEGSRLTVL.